Presented here are 14 T cell receptor beta chains from one specimen sequenced in a study of T cells in localized non-small cell lung cancer. This table comes from immunoSEQ multiplex PCR, and its TCRdb copy is limited to in-frame clones, with some not included. The table includes more than 850 clones, roughly 21% detected once. Sequencing was performed on normal lung tissue next to the tumor, taken before any cancer treatment. The source is a male donor at least 60 years old with stage I lung adenocarcinoma.

This clone was counted a few times. J is TRBJ1-4 and V is TRBV6-8; 9 positions match TRBD1. CDR1 is MNHGY, CDR2 SAAAGT, per germline. The ends lost 5 bases at V and 0 bases at J; junction bases unmatched: 4. The CDR3 is made up of 16 amino acids. CDR3 DNA: TGTGCCAGCAGTGAGTGGACAGGGGCAACTAATGAAAAACTGTTTTTT. This sequence encodes CASSEWTGATNEKLFF.

This clone was recorded a few times. One junction end does not reproduce the germline sequence, and a read error may be involved. The chain employs TRBV6-8 and TRBJ2-7, with D tentatively TRBD1 or TRBD2 (5 bases each). The CDR3 is 14 residues long. Looked up from germline, CDR1 is MNHGY and CDR2 is SAAAGT. CDR3 sequence (DNA): TGTGCCATCAGTAGCGAGACAGCTTTCTACGAGCAGTACTTC. Translated, it gives CAISSETAFYEQYF.

The table lists this clone with a few counts. The chain joins TRBV6-8 to TRBJ1-1; D call uncertain. V gave up 0 bases and J gave up 4 bases, with 18 bases separating them. CDR1 MNHGY and CDR2 SAAAGT come from the germline V gene. CDR3 size: 17 residues. For the CDR3, the DNA is TGTGCCAGCAGTTACTCGGGCTCCTTCAGTTGGGGCACTGAAGCTTTCTTT. Translating it yields CASSYSGSFSWGTEAFF.

This chain joins TRBV5-1 and TRBJ2-2; no reliable D call. Trimming cost V 0 bases and J 0 bases, with 9 bases left between them. This CDR3 contains 16 residues. Germline CDR1 SGHRS, CDR2 YFSETQ. The DNA for the CDR3 is TGCGCCAGCAGCTTGGTGGCAGCCGCGAACACCGGGGAGCTGTTTTTT. This gives the protein CASSLVAAANTGELFF.

A few counts support this clone. This rearrangement joins TRBV11-3 to TRBJ2-7, with 14 bases identical to TRBD2. The CDR3 contains 15 residues. Trimming removed 5 bases from V and 6 bases from J; junction bases left unmatched: 6. CDR1 is SGHNT, CDR2 YENEEA, per germline. DNA of the CDR3: TGTGCCAGCAGCCTGGGACTAGCGGGAGCCAGCGAGCAGTACTTC. It is translated as CASSLGLAGASEQYF.

This chain uses TRBV5-1 with TRBJ1-5; tentatively, D is TRBD1 (6 bases). V gave up 2 bases and J gave up 1 base, with 10 bases separating them. Germline loops: CDR1 SGHRS, CDR2 YFSETQ. This CDR3 has 15 amino acids. CDR3 sequence: CASSLSGASNQPQHF. The CDR3 DNA sequence: TGCGCCAGCAGCTTATCAGGGGCGAGCAATCAGCCCCAGCATTTT.

V gene TRBV19 combines with J gene TRBJ2-7, with TRBD2 matching over 7 bases. The CDR3 consists of 13 residues. The germline gives CDR1 LNHDA, CDR2 SQIVND (reference sequence). Trimming cost V 9 bases and J 4 bases; bases outside gene matches: 9. The chain's CDR3 is CASKAGNKYEQYF. The DNA of the CDR3 is TGTGCCAGCAAAGCGGGAAATAAGTACGAGCAGTACTTC.

The J gene is TRBJ2-6, the V gene TRBV11-3; D uncertain. Germline V gene sequence: CDR1 SGHNT, CDR2 YENEEA. The V and J ends lost 6 bases and 0 bases respectively, with 12 bases between them. The CDR3 spans 16 residues. The CDR3 nucleotides read TGTGCCAGCAGTCCTGTAATCCTCTCTGGGGCCAACGTCCTGACTTTC. Protein product: CASSPVILSGANVLTF.

This clone was seen more than once but under ten times. CDR3 loop: CSAQRVGQRGNTIYF. CDR3 nucleotide sequence: TGCAGCGCACAGAGAGTGGGCCAGAGGGGAAACACCATATATTTT. This chain uses TRBV29-1 with TRBJ1-3; the D is unclear. V dropped 7 bases and J dropped 4 bases, with 20 bases sitting between them. This CDR3 has 15 amino acids. Germline V CDR1 and CDR2: SQVTM, ANQGSEA.

Relative to its sample, this clone is medium-sized. The chain uses TRBV9 and TRBJ2-3; no definite D call. CDR1 is SGDLS, CDR2 YYNGEE, per germline. V was shortened by 4 bases and J by 2 bases, with 5 bases between the two germline ends. The CDR3 is 12 residues long. CDR3 nucleotides: TGTGCCAGCAGCTTAGCCACAGATACGCAGTATTTT. Its translation is CASSLATDTQYF. Full variable domain (remainder filled in from reference TRBV9 and TRBJ2-3): DSGVTQTPKHLITATGQRVTLRCSPRSGDLSVYWYQQSLDQGLQFLIQYYNGEERAKGNILERFSAQQFPDLHSELNLSSLELGDSALYFCASSLATDTQYFGPGTRLTVL.

J is TRBJ2-2 and V is TRBV10-1; possible D gene TRBD2, 5 bases. Trimming shortened V by 1 base and J by 0 bases, and 6 bases separated the two germline ends. CDR3 length equals 15 residues. Germline assignment: CDR1 WNHNN and CDR2 SYGVQD (reference sequence). The CDR3 spells CASSEWGANTGELFF. In DNA form, the CDR3 reads TGCGCCAGCAGTGAGTGGGGAGCGAACACCGGGGAGCTGTTTTTT.

The chain uses TRBV19 and TRBJ2-7, with 11 bases lining up with TRBD2. CDR3 size: 16 residues. Germline V gives CDR1 LNHDA, CDR2 SQIVND (reference sequence). Trimming took 0 bases from V and 0 from J; bases not matched to a gene: 1. The CDR3 region is CASSIELAGASYEQYF. The CDR3 DNA follows: TGTGCCAGTAGTATAGAACTAGCGGGAGCCTCCTACGAGCAGTACTTC.

This chain connects TRBV29-1 to TRBJ2-6; 9 bases agree with TRBD1. Trimming at V came to 3 bases and at J to 0 bases, leaving 3 bases not matched to a gene. The length of the CDR3 is 16 residues. The germline gives CDR1 SQVTM, CDR2 ANQGSEA. CDR3 nucleotide sequence: TGCAGCGTTGAGGGACAGGGAAGCTCTGGGGCCAACGTCCTGACTTTC. Translating it yields CSVEGQGSSGANVLTF.

This clone was counted only a few times. Sequencing ends 1 residue short of the CDR3 end; the germline J gene provides the rest. The V and J genes are TRBV6-1 and TRBJ1-2; D is perhaps TRBD1 (6 bases). The V end lost 1 base, the J end lost 7 bases, and 10 bases lay between the germline ends. The CDR3 covers 13 residues. CDR1 and CDR2 from the germline V gene are MNHNS and SASEGT. Partial CDR3 DNA: TGTGCCAGCAGTGAAGACAGGGCGGGTGGCTACACC. Encoded protein: CASSEDRAGGYT. The entire CDR3 is CASSEDRAGGYTF.